The present T cell receptor (beta chain) was sequenced within a study of cytomegalovirus exposure and HLA in healthy donors. Study overall: Drawn from HLA-typed donors, approximately 85 million unique TCRs were held in an early data release. The study, taken as a whole, reports: When analyzed later, a missense DCLRE1C variant was found to be linked to TCR beta V- and J-gene trimming. One cluster of highly shared sequence variants probably arose as a sequencing artifact. About 87% or about 30% of the time was how often most TCR beta V segments were productive, according to an earlier analysis.

V lost 5 bases to trimming and J lost 7 bases, with 21 bases between them. CDR1 and CDR2 from the germline V gene are SEHNR and FQNEAQ (reference sequence). This CDR3 is 16 amino acids long. Primers: 60 Vbeta forward and 13 Jbeta reverse. Here immunoSEQ multiplex PCR was the method, and the copy in TCRdb shows in-frame clones only, minus some. The sample includes approximately 180,000 clones, about three quarters seen only once; the top ten take around 3.4%. As to this clone: Its antigen is not known.

The rearrangement uses TRBV7-9 and TRBJ2-1; TRBD2 might be the D (6 bases). The TCR was taken from a woman aged 55-69 years in good health and CMV-seropositive. The sequencing sample was made of PBMCs. The DNA for the CDR3 is TGTGCCAGCAGCCCCGTACTAGCCCTACTCGGGAATGAGCAGTTCTTC. Amino acids: CASSPVLALLGNEQFF.